This TCR beta chain appears in the sequencing data of a study of breast tumors, draining lymph nodes, adjacent tissues. In its sample, this clonotype was seen many times. Its antigen remains unidentified. TCRdb processed the multiplex PCR reads anew with MiXCR; each CDR3 protein has one entry. Of 270,000 or so distinct CDR3 sequences in the sample, 30% were seen once. Axillary draining lymph nodes of breast cancer patients supplied the node samples. Study conclusions and caveats: That most tumor T cells come from lymph nodes remained unproven.

V shed 6 bases and J shed 4 bases, with 10 bases lying between them. Looked up from germline, CDR1 is ENHRY and CDR2 is SYGVKD. The CDR3 extends over 14 amino acids. This TCR was recovered from a female donor with breast cancer. Some clones in this sample may be carry-over from other donors' samples. The chain joins TRBV10-3 to TRBJ1-6, with D perhaps matching TRBD1 (5 bases). Sequences were obtained from axillary lymph node tissue. The CDR3 is CAIRGTSYNSPLHF. The CDR3 DNA sequence: TGTGCCATCAGAGGGACCAGTTATAATTCACCCCTCCACTTT.